This T cell receptor (beta chain) was recorded in a study of blood T cell repertoires in COVID-19. Turning to the study itself: COVID-19 samples collected from the United States, Italy and Spain covered acute and convalescent phases. The cDNA or gDNA used as material had been derived from T cells, B-cell-depleted T cells, or PBMCs.

As processed by the authors: Amplifying reference gene primers gave estimates of nucleated cell counts. TCRdb keeps only in-frame clones here, not all; method: immunoSEQ multiplex PCR. V, J and clone size derive from that table, while D and trimming were established from the DNA sequence. The sample yields around 150,000 clones, 75% to 90% seen once. The sequence was obtained from a man between 65 and 80 years old with acute or convalescent COVID-19. Sequencing was performed on peripheral blood.

In nucleotides, the CDR3 is TGTGCCAGCAGCGGACAGGGGACAGGAGGGACTCTCAATGAGCAGTTCTTC. It specifies CASSGQGTGGTLNEQFF. The chain uses TRBV3-1 (or the pseudogene TRBV3-2) and TRBJ2-1; TRBD1 agrees at 9 bases. The CDR3 consists of 17 residues. CDR1 is LGHDT and CDR2 is YNNKEL in the germline V gene (reference sequence). The junction had 14 bases not matched to a gene; V was cut back by 5 bases and J by 6 bases.